Sequencing of this T cell receptor (beta chain) was carried out in a study of blood T cell repertoires in COVID-19. For the study at large: COVID-19 samples from acute and convalescent phases originated in the United States, Italy and Spain. Sample material is recorded as cDNA or gDNA derived from T cells, B-cell-depleted T cells, or PBMCs.

A Seattle source enrolled patients during active infection and followed them longitudinally. Per the original data handling: Reference gene primer amplification yielded estimated nucleated cell counts. Here immunoSEQ multiplex PCR was the method, and the copy in TCRdb shows in-frame clones only, minus some. V and J calls and clone size come straight from that table; D and trimming were deduced from the DNA. The repertoire has 250,000 or so clones, 88% of them found once; the top ten carry roughly 6%. V was pared by 4 bases and J by 5 bases, with 14 bases between. The CDR3 has 14 residues. From germline, CDR1 is LGHDT and CDR2 YNNKEL (reference sequence).

Material: peripheral blood. This clonotype was sampled from a woman in her 30s with COVID-19, enrolled during active disease. The chain uses TRBV3-1 (or the pseudogene TRBV3-2) and TRBJ2-5; maybe TRBD2 (5 bases). The DNA for the CDR3 is TGTGCCAGCAGCCCTAGCCTAACCACGGAGACCCAGTACTTC. Its protein is CASSPSLTTETQYF.